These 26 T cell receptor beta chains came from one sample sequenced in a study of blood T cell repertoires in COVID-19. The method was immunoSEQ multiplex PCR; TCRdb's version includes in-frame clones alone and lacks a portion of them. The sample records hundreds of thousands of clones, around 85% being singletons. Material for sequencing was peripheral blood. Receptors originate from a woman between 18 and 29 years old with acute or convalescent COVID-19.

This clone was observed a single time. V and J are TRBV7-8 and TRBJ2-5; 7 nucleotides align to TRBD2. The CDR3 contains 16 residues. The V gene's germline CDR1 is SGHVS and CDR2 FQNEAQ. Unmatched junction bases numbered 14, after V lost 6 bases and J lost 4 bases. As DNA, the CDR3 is TGTGCCAGCAGTCCCACGGGGAGGAGCGGGATAGAGACCCAGTACTTC. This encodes CASSPTGRSGIETQYF.

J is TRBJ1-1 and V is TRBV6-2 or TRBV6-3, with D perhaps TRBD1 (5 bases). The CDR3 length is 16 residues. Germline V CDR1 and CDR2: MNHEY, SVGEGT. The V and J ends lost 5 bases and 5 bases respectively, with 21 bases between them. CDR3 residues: CASSGAHAGIYTEAFF. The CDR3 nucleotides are TGTGCCAGCAGTGGCGCTCACGCAGGGATCTATACTGAAGCTTTCTTT.

The CDR3 is CATEQGTSTDTQYF. CDR3 coding DNA: TGTGCCACCGAACAGGGAACCTCCACAGATACGCAGTATTTT. The chain recombines TRBV6-5 with TRBJ2-3, with D maybe TRBD1 (6 bases). Deletions cut 10 bases from V and 2 bases from J, with 16 bases between. The CDR3 extends over 14 amino acids. The germline gives CDR1 MNHEY, CDR2 SVGAGI.

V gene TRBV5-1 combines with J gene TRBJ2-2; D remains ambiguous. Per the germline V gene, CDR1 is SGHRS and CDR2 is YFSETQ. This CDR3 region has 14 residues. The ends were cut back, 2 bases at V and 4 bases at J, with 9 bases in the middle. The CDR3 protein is CASSFRGSTGELFF. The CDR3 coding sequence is TGCGCCAGCAGCTTCCGAGGTAGCACCGGGGAGCTGTTTTTT.

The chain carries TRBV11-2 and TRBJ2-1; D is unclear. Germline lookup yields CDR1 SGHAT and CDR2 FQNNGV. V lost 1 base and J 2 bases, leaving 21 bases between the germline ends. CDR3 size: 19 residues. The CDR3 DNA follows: TGTGCCAGCAGCTTAGGATCTTGGGCCTCCGAGTGGCCCTACAATGAGCAGTTCTTC. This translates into CASSLGSWASEWPYNEQFF. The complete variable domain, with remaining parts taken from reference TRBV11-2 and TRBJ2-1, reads EAGVAQSPRYKIIEKRQSVAFWCNPISGHATLYWYQQILGQGPKLLIQFQNNGVVDDSQLPKDRFSAERLKGVDSTLKIQPAKLEDSAVYLCASSLGSWASEWPYNEQFFGPGTRLTVL.

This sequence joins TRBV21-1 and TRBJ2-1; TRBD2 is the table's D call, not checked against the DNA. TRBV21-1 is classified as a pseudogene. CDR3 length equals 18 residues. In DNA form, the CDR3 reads TGTGCCAGCAGCAGACATAGGGAGCGGGAGAGCTCCTACAATGAGCAGTTCTTC. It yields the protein CASSRHRERESSYNEQFF.

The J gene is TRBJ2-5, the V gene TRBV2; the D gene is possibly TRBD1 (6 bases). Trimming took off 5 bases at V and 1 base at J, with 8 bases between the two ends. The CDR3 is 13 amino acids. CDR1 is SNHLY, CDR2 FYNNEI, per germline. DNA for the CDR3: TGTGCCAGCAGTTGGACAGCCCAAGAGACCCAGTACTTC. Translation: CASSWTAQETQYF.

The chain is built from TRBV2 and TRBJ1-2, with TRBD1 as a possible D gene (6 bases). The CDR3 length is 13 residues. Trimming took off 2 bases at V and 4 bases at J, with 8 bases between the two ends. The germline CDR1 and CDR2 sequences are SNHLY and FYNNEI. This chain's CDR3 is CASSETGTYGYTF. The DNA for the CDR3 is TGTGCCAGCAGTGAAACAGGGACCTATGGCTACACCTTC.

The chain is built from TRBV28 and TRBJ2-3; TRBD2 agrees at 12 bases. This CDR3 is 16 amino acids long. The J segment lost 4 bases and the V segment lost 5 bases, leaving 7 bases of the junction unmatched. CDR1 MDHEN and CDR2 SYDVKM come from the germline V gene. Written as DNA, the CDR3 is TGTGCCAGCAGTAAAGGGGCTAGCGGGAGGGCAGATACGCAGTATTTT. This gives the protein CASSKGASGRADTQYF.

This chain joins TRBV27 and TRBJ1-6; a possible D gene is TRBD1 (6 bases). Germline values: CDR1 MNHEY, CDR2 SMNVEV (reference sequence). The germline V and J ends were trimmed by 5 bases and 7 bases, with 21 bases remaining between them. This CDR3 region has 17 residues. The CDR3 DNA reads TGTGCCAGCAGTCGCCTCCTGGGCCTGAGGGGGAATTCACCCCTCCACTTT. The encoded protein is CASSRLLGLRGNSPLHF.

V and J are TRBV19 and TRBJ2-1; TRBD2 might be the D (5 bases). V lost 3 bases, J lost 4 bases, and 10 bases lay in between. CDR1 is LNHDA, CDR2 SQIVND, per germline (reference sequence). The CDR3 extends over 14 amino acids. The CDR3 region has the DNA TGTGCCAGTAGTATCCGGGATCATTACAATGAGCAGTTCTTC. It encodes CASSIRDHYNEQFF. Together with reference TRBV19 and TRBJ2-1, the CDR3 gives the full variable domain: DGGITQSPKYLFRKEGQNVTLSCEQNLNHDAMYWYRQDPGQGLRLIYYSQIVNDFQKGDIAEGYSVSREKKESFPLTVTSAQKNPTAFYLCASSIRDHYNEQFFGPGTRLTVL.

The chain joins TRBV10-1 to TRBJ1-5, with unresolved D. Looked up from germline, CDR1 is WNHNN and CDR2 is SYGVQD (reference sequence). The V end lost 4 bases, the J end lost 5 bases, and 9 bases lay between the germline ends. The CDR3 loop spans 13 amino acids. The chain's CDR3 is CASSAEYDQPQHF. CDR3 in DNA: TGCGCCAGCAGTGCTGAGTATGATCAGCCCCAGCATTTT.

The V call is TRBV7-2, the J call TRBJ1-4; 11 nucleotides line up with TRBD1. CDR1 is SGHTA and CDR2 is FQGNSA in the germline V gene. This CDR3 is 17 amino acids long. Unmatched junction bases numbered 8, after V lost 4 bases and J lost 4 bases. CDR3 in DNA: TGTGCCAGCAGCTCGAGGACAGGGGGCTATAGTAATGAAAAACTGTTTTTT. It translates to CASSSRTGGYSNEKLFF.

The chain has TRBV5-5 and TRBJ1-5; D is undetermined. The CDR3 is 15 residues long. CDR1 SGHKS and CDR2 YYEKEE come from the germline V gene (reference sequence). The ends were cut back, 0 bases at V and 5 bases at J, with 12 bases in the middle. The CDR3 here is CASSLVGSGDQPQHF. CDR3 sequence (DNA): TGTGCCAGCAGCTTGGTAGGGTCGGGAGATCAGCCCCAGCATTTT.

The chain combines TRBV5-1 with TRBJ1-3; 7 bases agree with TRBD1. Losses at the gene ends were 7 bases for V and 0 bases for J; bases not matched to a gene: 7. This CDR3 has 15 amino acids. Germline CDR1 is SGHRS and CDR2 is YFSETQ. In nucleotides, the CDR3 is TGCGCCAGCCATCAGGGGGAGAGCTCTGGAAACACCATATATTTT. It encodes CASHQGESSGNTIYF.

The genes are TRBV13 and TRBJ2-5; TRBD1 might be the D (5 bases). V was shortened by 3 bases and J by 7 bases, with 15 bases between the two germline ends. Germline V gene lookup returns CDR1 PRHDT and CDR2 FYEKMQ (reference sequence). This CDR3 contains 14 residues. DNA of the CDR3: TGTGCCAGCAGCTTGAAAGGGGCTAGTGGGACCCAGTACTTC. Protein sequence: CASSLKGASGTQYF. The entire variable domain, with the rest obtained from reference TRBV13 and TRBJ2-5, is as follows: AAGVIQSPRHLIKEKRETATLKCYPIPRHDTVYWYQQGPGQDPQFLISFYEKMQSDKGSIPDRFSAQQFSDYHSELNMSSLELGDSALYFCASSLKGASGTQYFGPGTRLLVL.

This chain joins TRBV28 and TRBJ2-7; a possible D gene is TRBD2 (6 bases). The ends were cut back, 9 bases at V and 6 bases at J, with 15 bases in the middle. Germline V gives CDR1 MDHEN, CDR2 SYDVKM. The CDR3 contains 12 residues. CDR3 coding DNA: TGTGCCAGTATCAGGCAGGGAGGCGAGCAGTACTTC. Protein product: CASIRQGGEQYF. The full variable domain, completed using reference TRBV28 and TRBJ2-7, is DVKVTQSSRYLVKRTGEKVFLECVQDMDHENMFWYRQDPGLGLRLIYFSYDVKMKEKGDIPEGYSVSREKKERFSLILESASTNQTSMYLCASIRQGGEQYFGPGTRLTVT.

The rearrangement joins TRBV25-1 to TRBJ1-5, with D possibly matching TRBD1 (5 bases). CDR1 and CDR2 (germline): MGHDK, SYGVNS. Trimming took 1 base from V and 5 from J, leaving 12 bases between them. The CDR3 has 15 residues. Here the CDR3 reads CASSESGRVDQPQHF. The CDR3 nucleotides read TGTGCCAGCAGTGAATCGGGCAGGGTCGATCAGCCCCAGCATTTT.

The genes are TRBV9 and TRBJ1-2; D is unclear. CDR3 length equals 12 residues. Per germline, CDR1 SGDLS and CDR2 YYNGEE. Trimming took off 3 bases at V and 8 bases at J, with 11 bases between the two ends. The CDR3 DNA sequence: TGTGCCAGCAGCGCCGCGTTGGGCGGCTACACCTTC. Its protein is CASSAALGGYTF.

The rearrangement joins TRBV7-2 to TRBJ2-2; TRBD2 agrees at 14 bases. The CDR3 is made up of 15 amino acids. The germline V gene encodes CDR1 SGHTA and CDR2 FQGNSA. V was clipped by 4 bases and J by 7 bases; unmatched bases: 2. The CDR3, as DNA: TGTGCCAGCAGCTACGGGACTAGCGGGAGCGGGGAGCTGTTTTTT. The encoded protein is CASSYGTSGSGELFF.

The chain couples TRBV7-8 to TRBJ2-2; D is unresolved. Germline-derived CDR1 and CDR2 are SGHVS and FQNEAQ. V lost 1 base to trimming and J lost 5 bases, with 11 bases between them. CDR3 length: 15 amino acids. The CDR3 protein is CASSLGTVKTGELFF. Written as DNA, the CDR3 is TGTGCCAGCAGCTTAGGAACAGTCAAGACCGGGGAGCTGTTTTTT.

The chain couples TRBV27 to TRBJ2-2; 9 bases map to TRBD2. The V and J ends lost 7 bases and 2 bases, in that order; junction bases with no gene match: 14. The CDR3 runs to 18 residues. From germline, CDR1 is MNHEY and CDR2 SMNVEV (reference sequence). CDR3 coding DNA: TGTGCCAGCACTACGCTAACAACTAGCGGGTCCAACACCGGGGAGCTGTTTTTT. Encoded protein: CASTTLTTSGSNTGELFF.

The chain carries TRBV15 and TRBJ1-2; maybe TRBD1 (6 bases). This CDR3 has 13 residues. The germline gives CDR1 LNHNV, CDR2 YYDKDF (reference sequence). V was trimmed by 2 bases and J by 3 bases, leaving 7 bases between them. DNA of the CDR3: TGTGCCACCAGCAGAAGGACAGACTATGGCTACACCTTC. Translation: CATSRRTDYGYTF.

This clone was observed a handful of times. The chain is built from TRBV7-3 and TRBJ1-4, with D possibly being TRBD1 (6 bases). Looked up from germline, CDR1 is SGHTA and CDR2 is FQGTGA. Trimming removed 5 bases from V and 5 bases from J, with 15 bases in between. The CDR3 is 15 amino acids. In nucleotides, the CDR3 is TGTGCCAGCAGCCCCGAGACAGGACCGAATGAAAAACTGTTTTTT. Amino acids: CASSPETGPNEKLFF.

The CDR3 region has the DNA TGTGCCAGCTCACCCACGACCGGGGGGGCTAACTATGGCTACACCTTC. It specifies CASSPTTGGANYGYTF. The V gene is TRBV18, the J gene TRBJ1-2, with TRBD1 as a possible D gene (5 bases). The CDR3 has 16 residues. V was trimmed by 3 bases and J by 0 bases, leaving 14 bases between them. Germline V CDR1 and CDR2: KGHSH, LQKENI.

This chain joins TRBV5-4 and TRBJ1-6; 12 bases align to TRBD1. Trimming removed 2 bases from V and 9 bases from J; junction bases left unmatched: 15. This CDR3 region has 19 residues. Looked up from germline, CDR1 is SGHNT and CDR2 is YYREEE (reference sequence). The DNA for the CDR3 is TGTGCCAGCAGCTTTGGGCCTCCGGGACAGGGGGCGGGAATTTCACCCCTCCACTTT. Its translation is CASSFGPPGQGAGISPLHF. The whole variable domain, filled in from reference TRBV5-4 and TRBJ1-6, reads ETGVTQSPTHLIKTRGQQVTLRCSSQSGHNTVSWYQQALGQGPQFIFQYYREEENGRGNFPPRFSGLQFPNYSSELNVNALELDDSALYLCASSFGPPGQGAGISPLHFGNGTRLTVT.